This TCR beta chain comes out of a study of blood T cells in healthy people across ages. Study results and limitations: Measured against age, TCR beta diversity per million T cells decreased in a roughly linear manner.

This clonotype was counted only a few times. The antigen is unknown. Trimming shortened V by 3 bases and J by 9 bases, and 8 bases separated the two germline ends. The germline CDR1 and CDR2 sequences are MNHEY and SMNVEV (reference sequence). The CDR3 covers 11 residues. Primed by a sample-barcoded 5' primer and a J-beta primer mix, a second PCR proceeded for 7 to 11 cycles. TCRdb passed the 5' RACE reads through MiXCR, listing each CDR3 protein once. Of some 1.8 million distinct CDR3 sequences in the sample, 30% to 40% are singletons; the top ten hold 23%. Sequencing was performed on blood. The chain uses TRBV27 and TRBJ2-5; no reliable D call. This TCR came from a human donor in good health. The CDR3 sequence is CASSFGASQYF. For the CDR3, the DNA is TGTGCCAGCAGTTTCGGCGCGTCCCAGTACTTC.